One sample yielded the 3 T cell receptor beta chains listed below, sequenced in a study of blood T cell repertoires in COVID-19. Only in-frame clones appear in the TCRdb table, and some are missing; sequencing was by immunoSEQ multiplex PCR. The data hold 100,000 to 150,000 clones, with approximately 87% observed a single time. The sample comprised peripheral blood. The receptors here all came from a man over 45 with active COVID-19.

The chain combines TRBV5-6 with TRBJ1-2, with D tentatively TRBD1 (5 bases). Trimming shortened V by 5 bases and J by 0 bases, and 11 bases separated the two germline ends. The CDR3 has 14 residues. Per the germline V gene, CDR1 is SGHDT and CDR2 is YYEEEE. The CDR3 loop is CASSWGRTNYGYTF. The CDR3 nucleotides read TGTGCCAGCAGTTGGGGGAGGACTAACTATGGCTACACCTTC.

This clone has only one observation. The gene calls are TRBV3-1 (or the pseudogene TRBV3-2) and TRBJ2-5; 8 nucleotides line up with TRBD1. From germline, CDR1 is LGHDT and CDR2 YNNKEL (reference sequence). There are 16 residues in the CDR3. The V gene end was trimmed by 1 base and the J gene end by 2 bases; junction bases not matched to a gene: 6. The CDR3 region is CASSQVGQVEQETQYF. In DNA, the CDR3 is TGTGCCAGCAGCCAAGTGGGACAGGTGGAACAAGAGACCCAGTACTTC.

A few counts support this clone. J is TRBJ2-3 and V is TRBV5-8, with a tentative D call TRBD1 (5 bases). CDR3 length: 13 amino acids. Germline values: CDR1 SGHTS, CDR2 YDEGEE. V was pared by 4 bases and J by 2 bases, with 8 bases between. The CDR3 region has the DNA TGTGCCAGCAGCCGACAGATCACAGATACGCAGTATTTT. Amino acid sequence: CASSRQITDTQYF.